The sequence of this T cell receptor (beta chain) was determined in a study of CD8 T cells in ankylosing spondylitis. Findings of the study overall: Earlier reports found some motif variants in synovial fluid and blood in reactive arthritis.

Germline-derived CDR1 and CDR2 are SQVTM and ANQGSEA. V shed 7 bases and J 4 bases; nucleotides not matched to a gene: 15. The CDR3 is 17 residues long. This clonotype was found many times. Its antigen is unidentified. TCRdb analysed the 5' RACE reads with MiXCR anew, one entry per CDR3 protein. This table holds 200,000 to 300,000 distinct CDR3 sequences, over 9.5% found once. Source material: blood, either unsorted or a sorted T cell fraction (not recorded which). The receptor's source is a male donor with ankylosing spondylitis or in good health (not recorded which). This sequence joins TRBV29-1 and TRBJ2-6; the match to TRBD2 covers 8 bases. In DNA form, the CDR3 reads TGCAGCGCCCGAGTGGCGGGGGGCTCCCCCGGGGCCAACGTCCTGACTTTC. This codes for CSARVAGGSPGANVLTF.